The rows below give T cell receptor beta chains drawn from one sample of a study of neurological immune-mediated disorders. Via MiXCR, TCRdb re-called the 5' RACE reads, giving one row per CDR3 protein. Here the sample spans roughly 120,000 distinct CDR3 sequences, roughly 3.1% being singletons. The sequenced material came from PBMCs. These receptors originate from a woman in her twenties or thirties with multiple sclerosis. Each CDR3 is given with its conserved first and last residue. The D gene is left open where the match is weak. Rows give clone size only sometimes, using once, few, many, or a class for an expanded clone.

V	size	J	D	DNA	CDR3
TRBV3-1	many	TRBJ2-7	NA	TGTGCCAGCAGCCAAGAACGCGGTTACGAGCAGTACTTC	CASSQERGYEQYF
TRBV5-1	few	TRBJ1-2	NA	TGCGCCAGCAGCTTGGGCACGGTTAACTATGGCTACACCTTC	CASSLGTVNYGYTF
TRBV10-3	many	TRBJ2-1	NA	TGTGCCATCCAACCCCAGGGGAATGAGCAGTTCTTC	CAIQPQGNEQFF
TRBV5-1	NA	TRBJ1-1	TRBD1	TGCGCCAGCAGCCCCGGACAGGGCCCTAGCTTTGGCTTCATGAACACTGAAGCTTTCTTT	CASSPGQGPSFGFMNTEAFF
TRBV19	many	TRBJ1-5	NA	TGTGCCAGTACAGGGGTTGGGGATCAGCCCCAGCATTTT	CASTGVGDQPQHF
TRBV4-1	many	TRBJ1-1	NA	TGCGCCAGCAGCCAAGATATAAGGGCGCCGGTTGACACTGAAGCTTTCTTT	CASSQDIRAPVDTEAFF
TRBV7-2	many	TRBJ1-6	NA	TGTGCCAGCAGCTTAGTTTCTAGCAGATATAATTCACCCCTCCACTTT	CASSLVSSRYNSPLHF
TRBV5-6	many	TRBJ2-1	TRBD2	TGTGCCAGCAGCTTGTTTTCGTCTAGCGGGAGGTCACCGCAGTTCTTC	CASSLFSSSGRSPQFF
TRBV7-8	few	TRBJ1-6	TRBD1	TGTGCCAGCAGCTCCGGGACAGGGTTTTCACCCCTCCACTTT	CASSSGTGFSPLHF
TRBV12-3/TRBV12-4	many	TRBJ1-6	NA	TGTGCCAGCAGTTTGAAGGGAAGCTCCTATAATTCACCCCTCCACTTT	CASSLKGSSYNSPLHF
TRBV18	many	TRBJ1-1	NA	TGTGCCAGCTCACCACCGACGAGGGCTGAAGCTTTCTTT	CASSPPTRAEAFF
TRBV20-1	many	TRBJ2-7	NA	TGCAGTGCACCCGCTGGGGGGCGGGGGCCGACCTACGAGCAGTACTTC	CSAPAGGRGPTYEQYF
TRBV7-9	many	TRBJ2-5	NA	TGTGCCAGCAGCATTGGACAGTTGGAGACCCAGTACTTC	CASSIGQLETQYF
TRBV4-3	many	TRBJ2-1	NA	TGCGCCAGCAGCCGGACTGACAATGAGCAGTTCTTC	CASSRTDNEQFF
TRBV12-3/TRBV12-4	many	TRBJ2-7	NA	TGTGCCAGCAGCCCCGGGACACTCCAACTCTACGAGCAGTACTTC	CASSPGTLQLYEQYF
TRBV5-1	many	TRBJ1-1	NA	TGCGCCAGCAGCCGAGGGGACGGGAACACTGAAGCTTTCTTT	CASSRGDGNTEAFF
TRBV5-1	many	TRBJ2-7	NA	TGCGCCAGCAGCTTAGGAGGGACCGAGCAGTACTTC	CASSLGGTEQYF
TRBV20-1	NA	TRBJ2-1	NA	TGCAGTGCGACAAGAACAGGGTCTTCTGTGAATGAGCAGTTCTTC	CSATRTGSSVNEQFF
TRBV6-2/TRBV6-3	many	TRBJ2-7	NA	TGTGCCAGCATCGACAGCTCCTACGAGCAGTACTTC	CASIDSSYEQYF
TRBV7-9	many	TRBJ2-1	TRBD2	TGTGCCAGCAGCTTCAGCGGGAGTGGTAATGAGCAGTTCTTC	CASSFSGSGNEQFF
TRBV14	many	TRBJ1-2	TRBD1	TGTGCCAGCAGCCAGCGGACAGGGGGAAGTTTTGGCTACACCTTC	CASSQRTGGSFGYTF
TRBV4-3	many	TRBJ1-6	NA	TGCGCCAGCAGCCAAGAGGACGGGAGCTCCTATAATTCACCCCTCCACTTT	CASSQEDGSSYNSPLHF
TRBV6-2/TRBV6-3	many	TRBJ2-4	NA	TGTGCCAGCAGTCTCACTGGACTAGCCAAAAACATTCAGTACTTC	CASSLTGLAKNIQYF
TRBV7-8	many	TRBJ2-5	TRBD1	TGTGCCAGCAGCCAGGACAGGGGTTGGGAAGAGACCCAGTACTTC	CASSQDRGWEETQYF
TRBV7-2	many	TRBJ2-6	NA	TGTGCCAGCAGCTTAGTCGGGGTCCCTTCTATTAGCTCTGGGGCCAACGTCCTGACTTTC	CASSLVGVPSISSGANVLTF
TRBV7-2	many	TRBJ1-5	TRBD1	TGTGCCAGCAGCTTTACCGGGACAGAAAATCAGCCCCAGCATTTT	CASSFTGTENQPQHF